These 32 T cell receptor beta chains were all obtained from the same sample, sequenced in a study of blood T cells in healthy people across ages (dated by TCRdb to about 2015). Receptor amplification or capture employed 5' RACE. The data were produced on an Illumina HiSeq 2500. A second PCR of roughly 7 to 11 cycles was performed with a sample-barcoded 5' primer and a J-beta primer mix. Using fastp at Q25 and MiXCR, TCRdb reprocessed the public reads and kept productive beta chains. Rows are combined by CDR3 protein, so each entry shows the most common genes and DNA. The sample profile shows some 760,000 distinct CDR3 sequences; 20% to 25% of them were found once. The biggest ten clones account for under 4% of the sample. Another study also made use of these data, one on T cells of mothers and their children.

What was sequenced was blood. The origin of the receptors is a boy between 10 and 17 years old in good health.

The rearrangement joins TRBV7-2 to TRBJ2-5; D remains unclear. Gene TRBJ2-1 matches the end of the DNA better, so the J call may be wrong. The CDR3 is 13 amino acids. Germline-derived CDR1 and CDR2 are SGHTA and FQGNSA. In DNA form, the CDR3 reads TGTGCCAGCAGCCGGCCCGGGTTCAATGAGCAGTTCTTC. Translation: CASSRPGFNEQFF.

The V gene is TRBV9, the J gene TRBJ2-3; a possible D gene is TRBD1 (6 bases). The germline V and J ends were trimmed by 0 bases and 0 bases, with 14 bases remaining between them. This CDR3 region has 17 residues. CDR1 and CDR2 (germline): SGDLS, YYNGEE. The DNA for the CDR3 is TGTGCCAGCAGCGTAGGAGCCACCCAGGGGAGCACAGATACGCAGTATTTT. Translated, it gives CASSVGATQGSTDTQYF.

The J gene is TRBJ1-1, the V gene TRBV5-1, with 7 bases aligning to TRBD1. V lost 4 bases, J lost 6 bases, and 18 bases stayed unmatched. The length of the CDR3 is 17 residues. CDR1 and CDR2 (germline): SGHRS, YFSETQ. CDR3 amino acids: CASSNLHRGGGVAEAFF. The CDR3 bases are TGCGCCAGCAGCAACCTTCACAGGGGCGGGGGTGTGGCTGAAGCTTTCTTT.

A few counts support this clonotype. V is TRBV7-3 and J is TRBJ2-1; D is ambiguous. The germline V gene has CDR1 SGHTA and CDR2 FQGTGA. The germline V and J ends were trimmed by 2 bases and 5 bases, with 7 bases remaining between them. The CDR3 sequence is 13 residues long. The CDR3 bases are TGTGCCAGCAGCTTATCTCCGGACAATGAGCAGTTCTTC. Residues: CASSLSPDNEQFF. The full variable domain, its missing parts supplied by reference TRBV7-3 and TRBJ2-1, is GAGVSQTPSNKVTEKGKYVELRCDPISGHTALYWYRQSLGQGPEFLIYFQGTGAADDSGLPNDRFFAVRPEGSVSTLKIQRTERGDSAVYLCASSLSPDNEQFFGPGTRLTVL.

The chain's CDR3 is CAAGTGPYEQYF. CDR3 coding DNA: TGTGCGGCCGGGACAGGGCCCTACGAGCAGTACTTC. V is TRBV3-1 and J is TRBJ2-7; 9 nucleotides agree with TRBD1. The CDR3 is 12 amino acids. Germline loops: CDR1 LGHDT, CDR2 YNNKEL (reference sequence).

Written as DNA, the CDR3 is TGCGCCAGCAGTGCGGGGGAGGCTAATGAAAAACTGTTTTTT. Translation gives CASSAGEANEKLFF. The chain couples TRBV10-2 to TRBJ1-4, with TRBD1 as a possible D gene (5 bases). The CDR3 consists of 14 residues. The germline V gene has CDR1 WSHSY and CDR2 SAAADI. V was cut by 4 bases and J by 3 bases, with 9 bases left in between.

The CDR3 region is CSVEDGARGNEQFF. The CDR3 DNA is TGCAGCGTTGAAGATGGGGCCAGGGGCAATGAGCAGTTCTTC. The chain employs TRBV29-1 and TRBJ2-1; perhaps TRBD1 as D (6 bases). The ends were cut back, 0 bases at V and 6 bases at J, with 12 bases in the middle. Germline CDR1 SQVTM, CDR2 ANQGSEA. This CDR3 is 14 amino acids long.

The chain combines TRBV14 with TRBJ2-1; TRBD2 matches at 12 bases. There are 18 residues in the CDR3. Germline V gene lookup returns CDR1 SGHDN and CDR2 FVKESK. The V gene end was trimmed by 0 bases and the J gene end by 8 bases; junction bases not matched to a gene: 11. The CDR3 region is CASSQDLETSGSLDEQFF. DNA of the CDR3: TGTGCCAGCAGCCAAGATCTGGAGACTAGCGGGAGTCTGGATGAGCAGTTCTTC.

The chain combines TRBV11-2 with TRBJ2-5, with no clear D. The J call may be mistaken, given a closer DNA end match to TRBJ2-1. Germline CDR1 is SGHAT and CDR2 is FQNNGV. The length of the CDR3 is 15 residues. The CDR3 DNA is TGTGCCAGCAGCAATAGAGGTCAGACCTACAATGAGCAGTTCTTC. Translated: CASSNRGQTYNEQFF.

This clonotype has only a few counts. The chain combines TRBV7-2 with TRBJ2-1; 11 positions agree with TRBD2. Germline loops: CDR1 SGHTA, CDR2 FQGNSA. The junction had 7 bases not matched to a gene; V was cut back by 5 bases and J by 4 bases. This CDR3 has 16 amino acids. CDR3 nucleotide sequence: TGTGCCAGCAGCCTTGGGACTAGCGGATTGTACAATGAGCAGTTCTTC. It translates to CASSLGTSGLYNEQFF.

This clonotype has more than one count but fewer than ten. This chain connects TRBV7-9 to TRBJ1-4; D remains unclear. The CDR3 covers 14 residues. V was clipped by 1 base and J by 4 bases, with 7 bases between them. The germline gives CDR1 SEHNR, CDR2 FQNEAQ (reference sequence). The chain's CDR3 is CASSLGPLNEKLFF. Here the CDR3 DNA reads TGTGCCAGCAGCTTAGGGCCGCTTAATGAAAAACTGTTTTTT.

This clonotype turned up a few times. This chain joins TRBV5-1 and TRBJ1-1; a weak D match, TRBD1 (5 bases). Germline lookup yields CDR1 SGHRS and CDR2 YFSETQ. The CDR3 has 15 amino acids. V shed 0 bases and J shed 6 bases, with 15 bases lying between them. The CDR3 DNA reads as TGCGCCAGCAGCTTGGTTGGGCAGGGTCGGGCTGAAGCTTTCTTT. It specifies CASSLVGQGRAEAFF.

This clonotype was observed a handful of times. The rearrangement links TRBV28 to TRBJ2-7; 7 bases fit TRBD1. Germline V lookup: CDR1 MDHEN, CDR2 SYDVKM. There are 13 residues in the CDR3. Unmatched junction bases numbered 2, after V lost 4 bases and J lost 2 bases. The CDR3 protein is CASSWQGAYEQYF. CDR3 DNA: TGTGCCAGCAGTTGGCAGGGGGCCTACGAGCAGTACTTC.

In its sample, this clonotype was seen a few times. This sequence joins TRBV7-6 and TRBJ2-7; possibly TRBD2 for D (5 bases). The CDR3 covers 13 residues. V lost 1 base, J lost 5 bases, and 9 bases lay in between. The germline V gene encodes CDR1 SGHVS and CDR2 FNYEAQ. CDR3 amino acids: CASSLGLRDEQYF. Here the CDR3 DNA reads TGTGCCAGCAGCTTAGGGTTGCGGGACGAGCAGTACTTC.

A remark on this clonotype: Mismatch with germline at one junction end may stem from a read error. This chain links TRBV20-1 with TRBJ1-5; D is perhaps TRBD1 (5 bases). Germline CDR1 is DFQATT and CDR2 is SNEGSKA (reference sequence). The CDR3 loop spans 14 amino acids. The chain's CDR3 is CSASTGDFNQPQHF. CDR3 nucleotides: TGCAGTGCTAGCACAGGAGACTTTAATCAACCCCAGCATTTT.

This clonotype was counted between two and nine times. The chain combines TRBV7-2 with TRBJ1-1, with D unclear. CDR1 and CDR2 from the germline V gene are SGHTA and FQGNSA. CDR3 length: 15 residues. V lost 1 base to trimming and J lost 5 bases, with 14 bases between them. Here the CDR3 reads CASSLEGGGRTEAFF. The DNA of the CDR3 is TGTGCCAGCAGCTTAGAAGGTGGAGGGCGAACTGAAGCTTTCTTT.

The V gene is TRBV7-9, the J gene TRBJ2-1; 9 bases line up with TRBD1. The end of the DNA fits TRBJ2-5 better, so the J call may be wrong. Germline lookup yields CDR1 SEHNR and CDR2 FQNEAQ (reference sequence). This CDR3 has 14 amino acids. This chain's CDR3 is CASSSTGGGKTQYF. The CDR3 DNA is TGTGCCAGCAGCTCAACAGGGGGCGGGAAGACCCAGTACTTC.

The sample holds a few counts of this clonotype. The V call is TRBV7-9, the J call TRBJ1-6, with D maybe TRBD1 (6 bases). CDR1 SEHNR and CDR2 FQNEAQ come from the germline V gene (reference sequence). V lost 3 bases and J 7 bases, leaving 13 bases between the germline ends. This CDR3 region has 15 residues. CDR3 DNA sequence: TGTGCCAGCAGCTTCGGACAGAACTGGAATTCACCCCTCCACTTT. Translated: CASSFGQNWNSPLHF.

This chain joins TRBV12-3 or TRBV12-4 and TRBJ2-7, with unresolved D. V lost 5 bases to trimming and J lost 6 bases, with 11 bases between them. CDR3 size: 12 residues. CDR3 sequence (DNA): TGTGCCAGCAGTCTCCAGGTCTTCGAGCAGTACTTC. This encodes CASSLQVFEQYF.

The chain couples TRBV28 to TRBJ2-3, with 9 bases matching TRBD1. The CDR3 loop spans 17 amino acids. J lost 6 bases, V lost 2 bases, and 12 bases had no gene match. From germline, CDR1 is MDHEN and CDR2 SYDVKM. This chain's CDR3 is CASSLPGQGGLMDTQYF. CDR3 DNA sequence: TGTGCCAGCAGTTTACCGGGACAGGGAGGTCTTATGGATACGCAGTATTTT.

This clonotype has more than one count but fewer than ten. The rearrangement uses TRBV7-9 and TRBJ2-2; D possibly corresponds to TRBD2 (5 bases). V lost 5 bases to trimming and J lost 3 bases, with 7 bases between them. Germline V lookup: CDR1 SEHNR, CDR2 FQNEAQ (reference sequence). The CDR3 runs to 13 residues. CDR3 amino acids: CASSRTDTGELFF. The CDR3 region has the DNA TGTGCCAGCAGCAGGACTGACACCGGGGAGCTGTTTTTT.

V usage is TRBV12-3 or TRBV12-4 and J usage is TRBJ2-3, with 10 bases lining up with TRBD2. The CDR3 spans 16 residues. V lost 2 bases and J lost 5; bases outside the gene matches: 7. CDR3 protein: CASSLTSGKVGDTQYF. The CDR3 DNA reads as TGTGCCAGCAGTTTAACTAGCGGGAAGGTGGGAGATACGCAGTATTTT.

This clonotype has only a few counts. Germline and junction disagree at one end, which may indicate a read error. The rearrangement uses TRBV29-1 and TRBJ2-1, with 12 bases matching TRBD2. Germline CDR1 reads SQVTM; CDR2 reads ANQGSEA. The CDR3 consists of 16 residues. The CDR3 here is CSVETGTSGSYNEQFF. CDR3 sequence (DNA): TGCAGCGTTGAAACGGGGACTAGCGGGTCCTACAATGAACAGTTCTTC.

The chain combines TRBV6-6 with TRBJ2-3, with D possibly TRBD2 on 7 matching bases. Germline V gene lookup returns CDR1 MNHNY and CDR2 SVGAGI (reference sequence). The CDR3 spans 14 residues. V was clipped by 8 bases and J by 0 bases, with 12 bases between them. CDR3 residues: CASCGGKSTDTQYF. CDR3 coding DNA: TGTGCCAGCTGCGGGGGCAAAAGCACAGATACGCAGTATTTT.

The V and J genes are TRBV12-3 or TRBV12-4 and TRBJ1-6; D is ambiguous. The CDR3 spans 13 residues. V was trimmed by 5 bases and J by 9 bases, leaving 11 bases between them. Written as DNA, the CDR3 is TGTGCCAGCAGTCCGATTAGTGGTTCACCCCTCCACTTT. Protein product: CASSPISGSPLHF.

The chain combines TRBV7-9 with TRBJ2-3; 8 bases map to TRBD2. The junction had 6 bases not matched to a gene; V was cut back by 6 bases and J by 4 bases. The CDR3 sequence is 14 residues long. Germline-derived CDR1 and CDR2 are SEHNR and FQNEAQ (reference sequence). CDR3 nucleotides: TGTGCCAGCAGGGGGAGCGGGAGCTCAGATACGCAGTATTTT. Its protein is CASRGSGSSDTQYF. Looking up the rest from reference TRBV7-9 and TRBJ2-3 gives the full variable domain: DTGVSQNPRHKITKRGQNVTFRCDPISEHNRLYWYRQTLGQGPEFLTYFQNEAQLEKSRLLSDRFSAERPKGSFSTLEIQRTEQGDSAMYLCASRGSGSSDTQYFGPGTRLTVL.

CDR3 nucleotide sequence: TGCGCCAGCAGCCCCCGAAATTCAGGGAGCACTGAAGCTTTCTTT. It encodes CASSPRNSGSTEAFF. The V gene is TRBV4-3, the J gene TRBJ1-1; D may be TRBD1 (5 bases). V lost 4 bases to trimming and J lost 4 bases, with 16 bases between them. CDR3 size: 15 residues. CDR1 and CDR2 (germline): LGHNA, YSLEER.

This chain connects TRBV20-1 to TRBJ2-7, with D possibly matching TRBD2 (6 bases). Trimming removed 0 bases at V and 0 bases at J, with 15 bases between. The CDR3 has 16 amino acids. Germline CDR1 is DFQATT and CDR2 is SNEGSKA (reference sequence). DNA for the CDR3: TGCAGTGCTAGAGATCCCGGGACTTCAAGCTCCTACGAGCAGTACTTC. It yields the protein CSARDPGTSSSYEQYF.

In its sample, this clonotype was seen many times. The CDR3 DNA is TGTGCCAGCAGGCCCCACGCAGGCAGCTCCTACGAGCAGTACTTC. It specifies CASRPHAGSSYEQYF. The chain combines TRBV11-2 with TRBJ2-7; D gene ambiguous. This CDR3 comprises 15 residues. V was trimmed by 6 bases and J by 0 bases, leaving 15 bases between them. Germline V gives CDR1 SGHAT, CDR2 FQNNGV.

This clonotype was seen a handful of times. This chain uses TRBV28 with TRBJ2-7; D uncertain. This CDR3 is 15 amino acids long. The V end was cut by 6 bases, the J end by 1 base, with 16 bases between. CDR1 and CDR2 (germline): MDHEN, SYDVKM. In DNA, the CDR3 is TGTGCCAGCAGACCCTCTGGGTTAGGGTCCTACGAGCAGTACTTC. Encoded protein: CASRPSGLGSYEQYF.

The V and J genes are TRBV9 and TRBJ1-1; 7 positions agree with TRBD1. The CDR3 totals 14 residues. V shed 2 bases and J 7 bases; nucleotides not matched to a gene: 8. Germline V gene lookup returns CDR1 SGDLS and CDR2 YYNGEE. This CDR3 reads CASSVSTGHSEAFF. In nucleotides, the CDR3 is TGTGCCAGCAGCGTTTCGACAGGGCATAGTGAAGCTTTCTTT.

This clonotype came up a few times. The rearrangement uses TRBV20-1 and TRBJ2-5; 7 bases map to TRBD2. Germline V gene data show CDR1 as DFQATT and CDR2 as SNEGSKA (reference sequence). V lost 0 bases, J lost 0 bases, and 7 bases stayed unmatched. This CDR3 has 16 residues. CDR3 residues: CSARDWLAAHQETQYF. In DNA, the CDR3 is TGCAGTGCTAGAGATTGGCTAGCGGCACACCAAGAGACCCAGTACTTC.